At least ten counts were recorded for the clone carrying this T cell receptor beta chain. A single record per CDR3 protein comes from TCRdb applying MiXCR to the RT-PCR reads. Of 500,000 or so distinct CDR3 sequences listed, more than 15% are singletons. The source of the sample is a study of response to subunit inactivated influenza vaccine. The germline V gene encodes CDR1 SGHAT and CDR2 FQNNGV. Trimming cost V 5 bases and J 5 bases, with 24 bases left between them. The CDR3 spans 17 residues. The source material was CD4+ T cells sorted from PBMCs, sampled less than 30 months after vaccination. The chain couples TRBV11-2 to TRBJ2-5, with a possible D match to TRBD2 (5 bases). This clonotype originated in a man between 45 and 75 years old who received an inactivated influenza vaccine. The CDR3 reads CASSISLGLTSWETQYF. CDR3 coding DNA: TGTGCCAGCAGCATTAGTCTTGGACTTACATCGTGGGAGACCCAGTACTTC.